Listed below are T cell receptor beta chains from one sample, sequenced in a study of blood T cell repertoires in COVID-19. Sequencing used immunoSEQ multiplex PCR; TCRdb keeps in-frame clones, though not all of them. The repertoire holds over 150,000 clones, around 82% seen once, with about 6.9% in the top ten. Material for sequencing was peripheral blood. The receptor set was obtained from a man at least 80 years old with COVID-19, enrolled during active disease. The CDR3 runs from the conserved cysteine through the conserved F or W. A D gene is named only where the DNA matches it firmly. The size of a clone is reported for some rows only, either as once, few or many, or as a class for expanded clones.

V: TRBV28
J: TRBJ2-1
D: -
size: -
DNA: TGTGCCAGCAGTTTATCCGGGACACTCTATCAGTTCTTC
CDR3: CASSLSGTLYQFF

V: TRBV5-1
J: TRBJ1-6
D: TRBD1
size: -
DNA: TGCGCCAGCAGCAAGCGACAGGGTGCCTCCTATAATTCACCCCTCCACTTT
CDR3: CASSKRQGASYNSPLHF

V: TRBV11-3
J: TRBJ2-5
D: TRBD2
size: once
DNA: TGTGCCAGCAGCTCAGAAGCGGGGGGACCCCAAGAGACCCAGTACTTC
CDR3: CASSSEAGGPQETQYF

V: TRBV9
J: TRBJ1-2
D: -
size: -
DNA: TGTGCCAGCAGCGACACCGCTTCCTATGGCTACACCTTC
CDR3: CASSDTASYGYTF

V: TRBV18
J: TRBJ2-5
D: -
size: -
DNA: TGTGCCAGCTCACCAACTATACAAGAGACCCAGTACTTC
CDR3: CASSPTIQETQYF

V: TRBV11-3
J: TRBJ2-5
D: -
size: -
DNA: TGTGCCAGCAGCTTCAGGGTAGAGACCCAGTACTTC
CDR3: CASSFRVETQYF

V: TRBV6-5
J: TRBJ1-1
D: -
size: -
DNA: TGTGCCAGCAGATTGTACAGCCTTTACACTGAAGCTTTCTTT
CDR3: CASRLYSLYTEAFF

V: TRBV9
J: TRBJ1-1
D: -
size: -
DNA: TGTGCCAGCAGCGTAGGGTACGGTACGAACACTGAAGCTTTCTTT
CDR3: CASSVGYGTNTEAFF

V: TRBV4-2
J: TRBJ1-3
D: -
size: few
DNA: TGTGCCAGCAGCCAAGAGTGGAGATCTGGAAACACCATATATTTT
CDR3: CASSQEWRSGNTIYF

V: TRBV5-1
J: TRBJ2-2
D: -
size: -
DNA: TGCGCCAGCAGCTTCGGACAGACCTACACCGGGGAGCTGTTTTTT
CDR3: CASSFGQTYTGELFF

V: TRBV5-6
J: TRBJ1-2
D: -
size: -
DNA: TGTGCCAGCAGACACACCCGGGAGACGGCTAACTATGGCTACACCTTC
CDR3: CASRHTRETANYGYTF

V: TRBV7-9
J: TRBJ1-4
D: -
size: -
DNA: TGTGCCAGCAGCTTAGCCCAAGACAGAGCTAATGAAAAACTGTTTTTT
CDR3: CASSLAQDRANEKLFF

V: TRBV5-1
J: TRBJ1-2
D: TRBD1
size: -
DNA: TGCGCCAGCAGCTTGGAAGGACAGGGGGCAAGTGGCTACACCTTC
CDR3: CASSLEGQGASGYTF

V: TRBV9
J: TRBJ1-3
D: TRBD1
size: -
DNA: TGTGCCAGCACCAGGACAGGGGGCGACGGAAACACCATATATTTT
CDR3: CASTRTGGDGNTIYF

V: TRBV28
J: TRBJ2-3
D: TRBD2
size: -
DNA: TGTGCCAGCACGCGGGGGGGACTCACAGATACGCAGTATTTT
CDR3: CASTRGGLTDTQYF

V: TRBV6-5
J: TRBJ2-1
D: -
size: -
DNA: TGTGCCAGCAGTTACGGCGGGGGCCCCTCCTACAATGAGCAGTTCTTC
CDR3: CASSYGGGPSYNEQFF

V: TRBV11-3
J: TRBJ1-1
D: -
size: -
DNA: TGTGCCAGCAGCTTTATCCCGACTGAAGCTTTCTTT
CDR3: CASSFIPTEAFF

V: TRBV7-8
J: TRBJ2-7
D: TRBD2
size: -
DNA: TGTGCCAGCAGCAGAGAAAAAAGCGGGGGGTCCTACGAGCAGTACTTC
CDR3: CASSREKSGGSYEQYF

V: TRBV9
J: TRBJ2-3
D: -
size: -
DNA: TGTGCCAGCAGCGTAGATGCCAGGTACGATACGCAGTATTTT
CDR3: CASSVDARYDTQYF

V: TRBV18
J: TRBJ1-2
D: -
size: -
DNA: TGTGCCAGCTCACCGTCGAGGGAGTTACGGGATGGCTACACCTTC
CDR3: CASSPSRELRDGYTF

V: TRBV5-1
J: TRBJ2-7
D: TRBD1
size: -
DNA: TGCGCCAGCAGCTTAAGGGACAGGGGTGGAAGCGAGCAGTACTTC
CDR3: CASSLRDRGGSEQYF

V: TRBV18
J: TRBJ1-1
D: TRBD1
size: once
DNA: TGTGCCAGCTCACCACTGGACAGGGACAATCCGGAAGCTTTCTTT
CDR3: CASSPLDRDNPEAFF

V: TRBV28
J: TRBJ1-1
D: TRBD1
size: few
DNA: TGTGCCAGCAGTTTGTTGGGACAGGGGGCTTTGAACACTGAAGCTTTCTTT
CDR3: CASSLLGQGALNTEAFF

V: TRBV5-1
J: TRBJ2-7
D: -
size: -
DNA: TGCGCCAGCAGCTTGGATTCAGATTACTACGAGCAGTACTTC
CDR3: CASSLDSDYYEQYF

V: TRBV5-1
J: TRBJ2-1
D: TRBD2
size: -
DNA: TGCGCCAGCAGCCCCGGGAGGGGGTACCAGCAGTTCTTC
CDR3: CASSPGRGYQQFF

V: TRBV28
J: TRBJ2-7
D: -
size: -
DNA: TGTGCCAGCAGTTTAGTCCTCGTAACCTACGAGCAGTACTTC
CDR3: CASSLVLVTYEQYF

V: TRBV9
J: TRBJ1-3
D: -
size: -
DNA: TGTGCCAGCAGCCCCACAGCAGGCTCTGGAAACACCATATATTTT
CDR3: CASSPTAGSGNTIYF

V: TRBV10-3
J: TRBJ2-5
D: TRBD1
size: -
DNA: TGTGCCATCAGCGGGACAGAAGAGACCCAGTACTTC
CDR3: CAISGTEETQYF

V: TRBV28
J: TRBJ1-1
D: TRBD1
size: -
DNA: TGTGCCATTAACAGGGGATACACTGAAGCTTTCTTT
CDR3: CAINRGYTEAFF

V: TRBV11-2
J: TRBJ1-3
D: TRBD1
size: few
DNA: TGTGCCAGCAGCCGGGACAGGGTGGCTGGAAACACCATATATTTT
CDR3: CASSRDRVAGNTIYF

V: TRBV6-2/TRBV6-3
J: TRBJ1-2
D: -
size: -
DNA: TGTGCCAGCAGTTACGGCGGGTATGGCTACACCTTC
CDR3: CASSYGGYGYTF

V: TRBV5-6
J: TRBJ2-5
D: -
size: -
DNA: TGTGCCAGCAGCTTAGTGGGGGGGCGGCAAGAGACCCAGTACTTC
CDR3: CASSLVGGRQETQYF

V: TRBV6-6
J: TRBJ1-2
D: -
size: -
DNA: TGTGCCAGCAGTTACGGGCAGGGGGGCTACACCTTC
CDR3: CASSYGQGGYTF

V: TRBV2
J: TRBJ1-2
D: -
size: -
DNA: TGTGCCAGCCGACGCGGAGCTAACTATGGCTACACCTTC
CDR3: CASRRGANYGYTF

V: TRBV6-1
J: TRBJ1-2
D: TRBD1
size: medium-sized
DNA: TGTGCCAGCAGTGAAGTTCCGGGACAGCACGAAGGCTACACCTTC
CDR3: CASSEVPGQHEGYTF

V: TRBV5-8
J: TRBJ2-1
D: -
size: -
DNA: TGTGCCAGCAGCTCCAGGGTTCGCGGTCCCCGGCCTGAGCAGTTCTTC
CDR3: CASSSRVRGPRPEQFF